These 27 T cell receptor beta chains came from one sample sequenced in a study of T cells after yellow fever vaccination. TCRdb re-derived calls from the 5' RACE reads in MiXCR, one entry per CDR3 protein. The sample lists approximately 550,000 distinct CDR3 sequences, around 21% occurring once. The specimen comprised PBMCs, sampled 15 days after the yellow fever booster vaccination. All receptors come from a man younger than 45 who received the YFV17D yellow fever vaccine.

The rearrangement uses TRBV20-1 and TRBJ2-7; TRBD2 matches 8 bases. Germline trimming cut 4 bases from V and 0 bases from J; bases unmatched to any gene: 5. CDR1 is DFQATT, CDR2 SNEGSKA, per germline (reference sequence). The CDR3 totals 14 residues. The CDR3 region has the DNA TGCAGTGCTAACCTCGGGGGGGACTCCTACGAGCAGTACTTC. This encodes CSANLGGDSYEQYF.

The rearrangement links TRBV12-3 or TRBV12-4 to TRBJ1-5; TRBD1 matches 7 bases. The CDR3 loop spans 14 amino acids. J was trimmed by 4 bases and V by 5 bases; bases with no gene match: 5. This CDR3 is CASSRDRKNQPQHF. Written as DNA, the CDR3 is TGTGCCAGCAGTCGGGACAGAAAGAATCAGCCCCAGCATTTT.

There are a few counts of this clonotype. The chain links TRBV28 to TRBJ1-2; the match to TRBD1 covers 12 bases. Germline V gene data show CDR1 as MDHEN and CDR2 as SYDVKM. V shed 5 bases and J 4 bases; nucleotides not matched to a gene: 5. This CDR3 is built from 15 residues. The CDR3, as DNA: TGTGCCAGCAGTACTGGGACAGGGGGCACCTATGGCTACACCTTC. This gives the protein CASSTGTGGTYGYTF.

This clonotype has a handful of counts. J is TRBJ2-1 and V is TRBV7-9, with 9 bases lining up with TRBD2. Germline V gene sequence: CDR1 SEHNR, CDR2 FQNEAQ (reference sequence). V gave up 4 bases and J gave up 2 bases; unmatched junction bases: 6. The CDR3 covers 16 residues. CDR3 sequence reads: CASSSLAGSAYNEQFF. In DNA, the CDR3 is TGTGCCAGCAGCTCCCTAGCGGGATCGGCCTACAATGAGCAGTTCTTC. The complete variable domain, with remaining parts taken from reference TRBV7-9 and TRBJ2-1, reads DTGVSQNPRHKITKRGQNVTFRCDPISEHNRLYWYRQTLGQGPEFLTYFQNEAQLEKSRLLSDRFSAERPKGSFSTLEIQRTEQGDSAMYLCASSSLAGSAYNEQFFGPGTRLTVL.

This clonotype turned up a few times. This chain joins TRBV12-3 or TRBV12-4 and TRBJ2-4, with a weak D call TRBD1 (5 bases). The CDR3 runs 13 residues. Trimming pared 6 bases from V and 2 bases from J, leaving 8 bases between. DNA of the CDR3: TGTGCCAGCAGGGTGGACACCAAAAACATTCAGTACTTC. This encodes CASRVDTKNIQYF.

This rearrangement joins TRBV7-9 to TRBJ1-5; no clear D. Between the trimmed V and J ends, which lost 5 bases and 0 bases, there was a span of 8 bases. This CDR3 contains 14 residues. The germline CDR1 and CDR2 sequences are SEHNR and FQNEAQ (reference sequence). The CDR3 here is CASSTWDSNQPQHF. Written as DNA, the CDR3 is TGTGCCAGCAGCACGTGGGATAGCAATCAGCCCCAGCATTTT. The variable domain in full, with the rest retrieved from reference TRBV7-9 and TRBJ1-5, is DTGVSQNPRHKITKRGQNVTFRCDPISEHNRLYWYRQTLGQGPEFLTYFQNEAQLEKSRLLSDRFSAERPKGSFSTLEIQRTEQGDSAMYLCASSTWDSNQPQHFGDGTRLSIL.

This clonotype was observed a few times. This sequence joins TRBV20-1 and TRBJ1-3; D remains ambiguous. CDR3 length: 13 amino acids. V gave up 3 bases and J gave up 4 bases, with 10 bases separating them. In germline, CDR1 is DFQATT, CDR2 SNEGSKA (reference sequence). The CDR3 DNA follows: TGCAGTGCTAGGGAAACTAAAGGAAACACCATATATTTT. This translates into CSARETKGNTIYF.

The chain links TRBV12-3 or TRBV12-4 to TRBJ1-1, with D perhaps matching TRBD1 (6 bases). This CDR3 is built from 14 residues. V was clipped by 2 bases and J by 1 base, with 8 bases between them. This CDR3 is CASSLRGSNTEAFF. For the CDR3, the DNA is TGTGCCAGCAGTTTAAGGGGGTCGAACACTGAAGCTTTCTTT.

This clonotype showed up just a few times. The chain links TRBV14 to TRBJ1-4; D may be TRBD1 (5 bases). CDR3 length: 14 amino acids. The germline V and J ends were trimmed by 5 bases and 5 bases, with 12 bases remaining between them. Germline CDR1 reads SGHDN; CDR2 reads FVKESK. The CDR3 region has the DNA TGTGCCAGCAGCAGGAGGGGTGACAATGAAAAACTGTTTTTT. Its translation: CASSRRGDNEKLFF.

The V and J genes are TRBV6-6 and TRBJ2-5; D remains unclear. Trimming removed 5 bases from V and 3 bases from J, with 10 bases in between. Germline V gives CDR1 MNHNY, CDR2 SVGAGI (reference sequence). The CDR3 runs to 13 residues. CDR3 sequence: CASSGPPKETQYF. The DNA of the CDR3 is TGTGCCAGCAGTGGCCCCCCTAAAGAGACCCAGTACTTC.

The chain links TRBV10-3 to TRBJ2-1; D unclear. The CDR3 runs to 15 residues. In germline, CDR1 is ENHRY, CDR2 SYGVKD. Trimming took off 0 bases at V and 8 bases at J, with 14 bases between the two ends. The CDR3 coding sequence is TGTGCCATCAGTGAGTCGAAAAAAATTGCCGATGAGCAGTTCTTC. Translating it yields CAISESKKIADEQFF.

In this sample, this clonotype turned up a few times. The chain recombines TRBV5-1 with TRBJ2-7, with TRBD1 matching over 7 bases. V gave up 3 bases and J gave up 1 base; unmatched junction bases: 10. CDR1 and CDR2 from the germline V gene are SGHRS and YFSETQ. The CDR3 runs to 16 residues. The CDR3 spells CASSSPQDRISYEQYF. The CDR3 bases are TGCGCCAGCAGCTCCCCCCAGGACAGGATATCCTACGAGCAGTACTTC.

This clonotype occurred a few times. The rearrangement joins TRBV30 to TRBJ2-7, with D unclear. Looked up from germline, CDR1 is GTSNPN and CDR2 is SVGIG (reference sequence). The CDR3 consists of 12 residues. V gave up 2 bases and J gave up 2 bases, with 7 bases separating them. The CDR3 DNA is TGTGCCTGGAGTTATGCCGCCTACGAGCAGTACTTC. Translated: CAWSYAAYEQYF.

The rearrangement joins TRBV14 to TRBJ2-1; D uncertain. CDR1 is SGHDN and CDR2 is FVKESK in the germline V gene. The CDR3 has 12 amino acids. V was cut by 0 bases and J by 10 bases, with 7 bases left in between. The CDR3 coding sequence is TGTGCCAGCAGCCAAGAATGGGCCGAGCAGTTCTTC. Translating it yields CASSQEWAEQFF.

The J gene is TRBJ1-2, the V gene TRBV20-1; weak D call: TRBD1 (5 bases). Trimming took off 7 bases at V and 4 bases at J, with 16 bases between the two ends. Germline CDR1 is DFQATT and CDR2 is SNEGSKA (reference sequence). The CDR3 consists of 13 residues. The CDR3 region is CSVTGGEIYGYTF. CDR3 nucleotides: TGCAGTGTCACCGGGGGAGAAATCTATGGCTACACCTTC.

This clonotype was found a few times. The V gene is TRBV3-1, the J gene TRBJ1-4, with D unclear. From germline, CDR1 is LGHDT and CDR2 YNNKEL (reference sequence). V lost 0 bases, J lost 6 bases, and 11 bases lay in between. This CDR3 has 15 amino acids. The CDR3 nucleotides read TGTGCCAGCAGCCAAGATCTCCCACAGCATGAAAAACTGTTTTTT. Its protein product is CASSQDLPQHEKLFF.

V is TRBV7-6 and J is TRBJ2-1; TRBD2 matches 9 bases. The J segment lost 1 base and the V segment lost 4 bases, leaving 8 bases of the junction unmatched. Germline V gene sequence: CDR1 SGHVS, CDR2 FNYEAQ. The CDR3 totals 17 residues. The CDR3 region has the DNA TGTGCCAGCAGCTCGCGCTATAGCGGGAGTTCCTACAATGAGCAGTTCTTC. As protein: CASSSRYSGSSYNEQFF.

The chain employs TRBV6-2 or TRBV6-3 and TRBJ1-1; D gene uncertain. The CDR3 contains 12 residues. The germline CDR1 and CDR2 sequences are MNHEY and SVGEGT. V was clipped by 4 bases and J by 12 bases, with 15 bases between them. CDR3 in DNA: TGTGCCAGCAGTTTCTCGACGATCAAACCTTTCTTT. Translation gives CASSFSTIKPFF.

This clonotype was counted a few times. The rearrangement links TRBV25-1 to TRBJ2-1, with D tentatively TRBD1 (5 bases). Per germline, CDR1 MGHDK and CDR2 SYGVNS. Trimming removed 6 bases from V and 6 bases from J, with 12 bases in between. The CDR3 contains 13 residues. The CDR3 spells CASSRVGSNEQFF. The DNA for the CDR3 is TGTGCCAGCAGCAGGGTGGGGTCCAATGAGCAGTTCTTC.

The V and J genes are TRBV4-1 and TRBJ2-3; D is perhaps TRBD2 (7 bases). This CDR3 spans 16 amino acids. V lost 1 base and J 0 bases, leaving 11 bases between the germline ends. CDR1 MGHRA and CDR2 YSYEKL come from the germline V gene. The CDR3 DNA follows: TGCGCCAGCAGCCAAGTAGGGGGGGGTAGCACAGATACGCAGTATTTT. Its translation is CASSQVGGGSTDTQYF.

This clonotype was seen more than once but under ten times. The chain has TRBV29-1 and TRBJ2-6; possibly TRBD2 for D (6 bases). The CDR3 spans 16 residues. Trimming left V 5 bases short and J 0 bases short, with 14 bases between. Per germline, CDR1 SQVTM and CDR2 ANQGSEA. Here the CDR3 reads CSVIPGGHSGANVLTF. CDR3 coding DNA: TGCAGCGTTATTCCCGGGGGTCACTCTGGGGCCAACGTCCTGACTTTC.

This clonotype was seen a few times. This rearrangement joins TRBV20-1 to TRBJ2-1, with 7 bases lining up with TRBD2. Germline V gene data show CDR1 as DFQATT and CDR2 as SNEGSKA (reference sequence). This CDR3 is built from 14 residues. The CDR3 loop is CSAWLVYGRNEQFF. CDR3 nucleotide sequence: TGCAGCGCTTGGTTGGTATACGGGAGGAATGAGCAGTTCTTC.

The rearrangement joins TRBV27 to TRBJ2-7; D is ambiguous. Germline V gives CDR1 MNHEY, CDR2 SMNVEV (reference sequence). The CDR3 has 13 amino acids. The ends were cut back, 0 bases at V and 3 bases at J, with 6 bases in the middle. CDR3 nucleotides: TGTGCCAGCAGTTTATCCCCTCACTACGAGCAGTACTTC. It specifies CASSLSPHYEQYF.

This clonotype has a handful of counts. This chain connects TRBV19 to TRBJ1-2, with 8 bases matching TRBD1. The length of the CDR3 is 14 residues. CDR1 LNHDA and CDR2 SQIVND come from the germline V gene (reference sequence). Trimming took 9 bases from V and 0 from J; bases not matched to a gene: 6. The CDR3 spells CASKQTGANYGYTF. DNA for the CDR3: TGTGCCAGCAAACAGACAGGGGCTAACTATGGCTACACCTTC.

This clonotype has only a few counts. The chain carries TRBV3-1 and TRBJ1-1, with a possible D match to TRBD1 (6 bases). Looked up from germline, CDR1 is LGHDT and CDR2 is YNNKEL (reference sequence). The CDR3 contains 14 residues. With 0 bases removed from V and 9 bases from J, the gap between germline ends came to 14 bases. CDR3 in DNA: TGTGCCAGCAGCCAAGAGGGTGGGACATCTAAAGCTTTCTTT. This encodes CASSQEGGTSKAFF.

CDR3 loop: CASSLFRGDGQETQYF. The CDR3 bases are TGTGCCAGCAGTTTATTTCGCGGGGACGGGCAAGAGACCCAGTACTTC. The rearrangement uses TRBV28 and TRBJ2-5; D might be TRBD2 (6 bases). Germline V gene lookup returns CDR1 MDHEN and CDR2 SYDVKM. Trimming shortened V by 1 base and J by 2 bases, and 14 bases separated the two germline ends. The CDR3 has 16 residues.

This clonotype was detected a few times. The gene calls are TRBV5-1 and TRBJ2-3; D might be TRBD2 (5 bases). The germline V and J ends were trimmed by 3 bases and 3 bases, with 20 bases remaining between them. The CDR3 contains 17 residues. Germline CDR1 reads SGHRS; CDR2 reads YFSETQ. The CDR3 sequence is CASSSLFEGSETDTQYF. The CDR3 nucleotides are TGCGCCAGCAGCTCCCTCTTTGAAGGGAGCGAGACAGATACGCAGTATTTT.